Listed here are 2 T cell receptor beta chains from one sample, sequenced in a study of cytomegalovirus exposure and HLA in healthy donors. This PCR relied on a set of 60 Vbeta primers and 13 Jbeta primers. TCRdb keeps only in-frame clones here, not all; method: immunoSEQ multiplex PCR. The sample holds approximately 170,000 clones, just under 80% seen once. Specimen: PBMCs. The receptors stem from a woman between 40 and 55 years old in good health and CMV-seropositive.

CDR3 protein: CASSLGYDEQYF. DNA of the CDR3: TGTGCCAGCTCCCTCGGGTACGACGAGCAGTACTTC. V and J are TRBV18 and TRBJ2-7, with no clear D. V was cut by 6 bases and J by 5 bases, with 11 bases left in between. The germline CDR1 and CDR2 sequences are KGHSH and LQKENI. This CDR3 is built from 12 residues.

V is TRBV7-9 and J is TRBJ2-1; no firm D call. From germline, CDR1 is SEHNR and CDR2 FQNEAQ (reference sequence). The CDR3 is 15 amino acids. V gave up 1 base and J gave up 7 bases, with 14 bases separating them. CDR3 sequence (DNA): TGTGCCAGCAGCTTAGTTAGCCGTTTGAGTAATGAGCAGTTCTTC. This gives the protein CASSLVSRLSNEQFF.